This T cell receptor (beta chain) was sequenced in a study of HIV-infected patients and healthy controls. Alpha and beta constant-region primers primed reverse transcription of 500 to 550 ng RNA. Separate chain-specific third strand synthesis with multiplexing indices produced the alpha and beta libraries. Each CDR3 protein is one row after TCRdb ran MiXCR on the 5' RACE reads. Altogether 17,000 or so distinct CDR3 sequences are present, 4.5% to 5.5% being singletons, with the ten largest covering 1.9%. Study outcomes and limitations: Eight alpha and eight beta V genes differed significantly in mean usage between HIV-infected patients and controls. HIV+ repertoires were severely depleted of MAIT alpha-chain CDR3s, unlike healthy controls.

At least ten counts were recorded for this clonotype. Antigen unknown. No cell fractionation was done, so the repertoire covers all unsorted peripheral blood T cells. The CDR3 runs 14 residues. The germline V gene has CDR1 SQVTM and CDR2 ANQGSEA. The trim removed 7 bases at V and 2 bases at J, leaving 7 bases unmatched. The chain joins TRBV29-1 to TRBJ2-1, with TRBD2 matching 8 bases. Sequencing used blood. The receptor was derived from an adult in good health. The chain's CDR3 is CSATTGGPYNEQFF. The CDR3 DNA reads as TGCAGCGCCACGACGGGGGGGCCCTACAATGAGCAGTTCTTC.